The sequence of this T cell receptor (beta chain) was determined in a study of T cells in Graves' hyperthyroidism and ophthalmopathy. This clonotype was detected many times. Its target is not known. RNA transcripts provided the source from which TCR beta CDR3 regions were amplified. RT-PCR in the first round (using the HTBI primer set) targeted the TCR CDR3. One entry per CDR3 protein, called by TCRdb with MiXCR from the multiplex PCR reads. Of 300,000 to 400,000 distinct CDR3 sequences in the sample, around 18% were seen once. Whole-study results and caveats: Model output signaled ophthalmopathy a median 6.5 months ahead of onset. Most clonotypes expanded in thyroid above 0.001 were likewise present in blood.

The CDR3 has 14 amino acids. Trimming took 1 base from V and 5 from J; bases not matched to a gene: 4. The source is a man younger than 35 with Graves' ophthalmopathy. Sequenced input: blood. V is TRBV12-3 or TRBV12-4 and J is TRBJ2-5; 7 bases align to TRBD1. CDR3 nucleotide sequence: TGTGCCAGCAGTTTAGAGACAGGGATGGAGACCCAGTACTTC. Protein product: CASSLETGMETQYF.